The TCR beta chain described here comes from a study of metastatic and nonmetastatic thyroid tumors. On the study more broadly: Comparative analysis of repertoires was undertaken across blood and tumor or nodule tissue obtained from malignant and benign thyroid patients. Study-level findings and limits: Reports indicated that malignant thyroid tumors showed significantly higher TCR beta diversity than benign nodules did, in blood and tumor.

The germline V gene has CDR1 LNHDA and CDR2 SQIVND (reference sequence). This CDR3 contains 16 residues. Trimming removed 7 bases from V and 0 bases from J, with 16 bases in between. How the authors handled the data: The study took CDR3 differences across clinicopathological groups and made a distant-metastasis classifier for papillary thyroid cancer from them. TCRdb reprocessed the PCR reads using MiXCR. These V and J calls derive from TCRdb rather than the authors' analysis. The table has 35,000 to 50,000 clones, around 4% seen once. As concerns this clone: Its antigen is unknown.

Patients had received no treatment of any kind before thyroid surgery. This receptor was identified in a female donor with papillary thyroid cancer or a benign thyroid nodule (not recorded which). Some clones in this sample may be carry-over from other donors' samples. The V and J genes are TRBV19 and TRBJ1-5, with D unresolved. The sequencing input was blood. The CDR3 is CASTRRPGDSNQPQHF. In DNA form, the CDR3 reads TGTGCCAGTACCCGAAGGCCGGGAGATAGCAATCAGCCCCAGCATTTT.